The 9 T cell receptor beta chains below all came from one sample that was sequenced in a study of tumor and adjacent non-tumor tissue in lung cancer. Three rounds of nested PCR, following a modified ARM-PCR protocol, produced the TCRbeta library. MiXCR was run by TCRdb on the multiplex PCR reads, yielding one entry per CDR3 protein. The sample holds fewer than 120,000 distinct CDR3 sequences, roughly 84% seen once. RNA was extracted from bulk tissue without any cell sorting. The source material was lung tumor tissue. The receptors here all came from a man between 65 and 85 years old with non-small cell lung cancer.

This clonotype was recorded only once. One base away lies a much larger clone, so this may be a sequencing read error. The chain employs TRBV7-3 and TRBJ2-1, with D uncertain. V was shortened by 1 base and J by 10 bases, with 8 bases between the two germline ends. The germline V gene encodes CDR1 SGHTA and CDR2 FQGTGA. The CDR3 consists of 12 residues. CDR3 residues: CASSLKTGEQFF. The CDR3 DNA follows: TGTGCCAGCAGCTTAAAGACTGGCGAGCAGTTCTTC.

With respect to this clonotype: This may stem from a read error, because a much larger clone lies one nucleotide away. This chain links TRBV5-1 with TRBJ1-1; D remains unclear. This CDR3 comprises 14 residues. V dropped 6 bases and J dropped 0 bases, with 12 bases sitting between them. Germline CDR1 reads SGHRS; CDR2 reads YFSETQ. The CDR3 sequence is CASTEDLMNTEAFF. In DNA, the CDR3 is TGCGCCAGCACCGAGGATTTAATGAACACTGAAGCTTTCTTT.

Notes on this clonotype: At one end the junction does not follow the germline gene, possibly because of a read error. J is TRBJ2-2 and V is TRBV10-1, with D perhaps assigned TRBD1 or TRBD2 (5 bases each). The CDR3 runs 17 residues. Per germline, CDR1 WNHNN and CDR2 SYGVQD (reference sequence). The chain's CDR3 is CASSDGSGTIDTGELFF. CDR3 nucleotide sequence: TGCGCCAGCAGTGACGGCAGTGGGACGATAGACACCGGGGAGCTGTTTTTC.

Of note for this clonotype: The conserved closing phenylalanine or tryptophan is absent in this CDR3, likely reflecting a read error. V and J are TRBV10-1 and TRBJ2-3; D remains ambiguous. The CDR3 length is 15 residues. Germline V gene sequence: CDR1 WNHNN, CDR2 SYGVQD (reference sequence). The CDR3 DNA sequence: TGCGCCAGCAGTGAGTCGGGGTTTGGCACGGATACGCAGTATATT. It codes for CASSESGFGTDTQYI.

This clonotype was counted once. The CDR3 sequence is CLSSLTPGSNMQYF. CDR3 nucleotides: TGTCTCAGCAGCCTAACCCCAGGGTCAAATATGCAGTATTTT. The chain combines TRBV11-2 with TRBJ2-3; perhaps TRBD1 as D (5 bases). CDR1 is SGHAT and CDR2 is FQNNGV in the germline V gene. This CDR3 is built from 14 residues. The variable domain in full, completed from reference TRBV11-2 and TRBJ2-3, reads EAGVAQSPRYKIIEKRQSVAFWCNPISGHATLYWYQQILGQGPKLLIQFQNNGVVDDSQLPKDRFSAERLKGVDSTLKIQPAKLEDSAVYLCLSSLTPGSNMQYFGPGTRLTVL.

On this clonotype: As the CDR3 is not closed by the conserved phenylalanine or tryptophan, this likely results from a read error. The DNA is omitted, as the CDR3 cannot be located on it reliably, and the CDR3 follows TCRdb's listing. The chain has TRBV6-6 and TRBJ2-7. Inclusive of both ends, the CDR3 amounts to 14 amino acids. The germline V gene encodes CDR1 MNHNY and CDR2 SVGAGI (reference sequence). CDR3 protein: CVSSSNRGSYERYY.

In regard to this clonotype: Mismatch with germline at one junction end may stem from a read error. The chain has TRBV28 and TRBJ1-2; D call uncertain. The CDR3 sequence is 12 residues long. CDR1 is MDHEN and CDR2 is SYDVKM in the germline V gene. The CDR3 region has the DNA TGTGTCAGCAAAACGGGGATGGAGGGCTACACCTTC. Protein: CVSKTGMEGYTF.

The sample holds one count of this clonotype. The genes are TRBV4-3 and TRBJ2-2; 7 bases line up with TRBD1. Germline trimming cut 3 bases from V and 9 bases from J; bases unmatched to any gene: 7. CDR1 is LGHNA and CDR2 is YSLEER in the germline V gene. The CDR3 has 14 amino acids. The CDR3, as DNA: TGCGCCAGCAGCCAGAGGGGGCTGGTCTGGGAGCTGTTTTTT. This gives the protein CASSQRGLVWELFF.

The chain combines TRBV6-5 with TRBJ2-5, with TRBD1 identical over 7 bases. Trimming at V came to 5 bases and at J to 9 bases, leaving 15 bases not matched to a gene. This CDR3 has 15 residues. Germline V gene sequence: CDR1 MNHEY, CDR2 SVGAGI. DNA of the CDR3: TGTGCCAGCAGTCATATCGGTACGGGAACAGGGGCCCAGTACTTC. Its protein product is CASSHIGTGTGAQYF.